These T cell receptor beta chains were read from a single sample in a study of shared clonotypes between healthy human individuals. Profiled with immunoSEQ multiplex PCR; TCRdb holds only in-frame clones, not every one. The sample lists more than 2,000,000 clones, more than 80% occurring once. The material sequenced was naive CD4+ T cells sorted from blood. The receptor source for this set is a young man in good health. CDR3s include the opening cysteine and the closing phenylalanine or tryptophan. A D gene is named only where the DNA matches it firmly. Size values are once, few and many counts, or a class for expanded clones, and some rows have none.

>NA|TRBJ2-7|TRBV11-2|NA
TGTGCCAGCAGCTTAGGTTCGGCGGGGACCTACGAGCAGTACTTC
CASSLGSAGTYEQYF
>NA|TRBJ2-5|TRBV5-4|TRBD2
TGTGCCAGCAGCTTACTAGCGGGGGGGCCGGGGACCCAGTACTTC
CASSLLAGGPGTQYF
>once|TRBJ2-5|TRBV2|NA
TGTGCCAGCAGCGTATCCCAAGAGACCCAGTACTTC
CASSVSQETQYF
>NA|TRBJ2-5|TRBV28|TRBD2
TGTGCCAGCAGTTCCCTAGCGGTCCAAGAGACCCAGTACTTC
CASSSLAVQETQYF
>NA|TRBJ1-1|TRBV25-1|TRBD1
TGTGCCAGCAGTGAATATCTACAGGGGGATGAAGCTTTCTTT
CASSEYLQGDEAFF
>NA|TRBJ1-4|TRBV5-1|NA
TGCGCCAGCAGCTCGGGCGGGGGCTGGGATGAAAAACTGTTTTTT
CASSSGGGWDEKLFF
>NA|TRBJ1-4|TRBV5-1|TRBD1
TGCGCCAGCAGCTTGAGAGTGCGAGGGACAGAAAAACTTAGGGAGGAAAAACTGTTTTTT
CASSLRVRGTEKLREEKLFF
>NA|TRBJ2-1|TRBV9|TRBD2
TGTGCCAGCAGCGTAACTCTTCTAGCGGGGGGGCCGAGTGAGCAGTTCTTC
CASSVTLLAGGPSEQFF
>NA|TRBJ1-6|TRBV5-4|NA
TGTGCCAGCAGCTCGGGGGGAGGTTCACCCCTCCACTTT
CASSSGGGSPLHF
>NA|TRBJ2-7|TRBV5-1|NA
TGCGCCAGCAGCTTGGCTATGAACTACGAGCAGTACTTC
CASSLAMNYEQYF
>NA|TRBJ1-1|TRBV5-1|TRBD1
TGCGCCAGCAGCTCAGGACAGGGTAGGTACGGTGAAGCTTTCTTT
CASSSGQGRYGEAFF
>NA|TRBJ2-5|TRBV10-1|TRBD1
TGCGCCAGCAGTGAGCGGACAGGGGAAGAGACCCAGTACTTC
CASSERTGEETQYF
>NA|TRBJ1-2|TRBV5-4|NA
TGTGCCAGCAGCACCCCGGGACGCGATGGCTACACCTTC
CASSTPGRDGYTF
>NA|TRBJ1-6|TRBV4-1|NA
TGCGCCAGCAGTGTGGTTATTGGTTCACCCCTCCACTTT
CASSVVIGSPLHF
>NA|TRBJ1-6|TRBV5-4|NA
TGTGCCAGCAGCTCGATTGGGGATTCACCCCTCCACTTT
CASSSIGDSPLHF
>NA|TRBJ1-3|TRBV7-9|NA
TGTGCCAGCAGGGGCTCTGGAAACACCATATATTTT
CASRGSGNTIYF
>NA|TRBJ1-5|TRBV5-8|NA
TGTGCCAGCAGAATGGGGGTCACCTATAGTTATAGCAATCAGCCCCAGCATTTT
CASRMGVTYSYSNQPQHF
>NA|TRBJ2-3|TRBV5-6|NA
TGTGCCAGCAATTTGGGTACCTTAACTAGCACAGATACGCAGTATTTT
CASNLGTLTSTDTQYF
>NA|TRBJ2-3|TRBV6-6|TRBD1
TGTGCCAGCACCGGACAGGGACGTGATACGCAGTATTTT
CASTGQGRDTQYF
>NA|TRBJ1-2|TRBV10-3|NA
TGTGCCATCAAAGGGGGGGCGAATGGCTACACCTTC
CAIKGGANGYTF
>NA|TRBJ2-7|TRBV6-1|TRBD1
TGTGCCAGCCAGTTGGGGCAGGGGGCATATATCCAGTACTTC
CASQLGQGAYIQYF
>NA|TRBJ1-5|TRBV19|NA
TGTGCCAGTAGTACTCGACGGAACAATCAGCCCCAGCATTTT
CASSTRRNNQPQHF
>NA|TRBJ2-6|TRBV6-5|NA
TGTGCCAGCAGTCGGGGCCCCTCTGGGGCCAACGTCCTGACTTTC
CASSRGPSGANVLTF
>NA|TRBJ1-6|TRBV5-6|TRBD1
TGTGCCAGCAGCTTGGGGGACAGGAGCTCCTATAATTCACCCCTCCACTTT
CASSLGDRSSYNSPLHF
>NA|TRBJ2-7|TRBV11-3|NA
TGTGCCAGCAGTAAGGGGCCTTTTTACGAGCAGTACTTC
CASSKGPFYEQYF
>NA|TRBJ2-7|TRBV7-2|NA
TGTGCCAGCAGCTCATCCTTGGGGCGTGAGGAGCAGTACTTC
CASSSSLGREEQYF
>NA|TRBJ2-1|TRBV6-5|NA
TGTGCCAGCAGTTACTCCGTAGGTAATGAGCAGTTCTTC
CASSYSVGNEQFF
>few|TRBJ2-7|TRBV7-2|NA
TGTGCCAGCAGCTTGGTCGGTTCTAGCGCGATGCCATACGAGCAGTACTTC
CASSLVGSSAMPYEQYF
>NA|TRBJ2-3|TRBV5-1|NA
TGCGCCAGCAGCTTGTTCGGGGGAGATACGCAGTATTTT
CASSLFGGDTQYF
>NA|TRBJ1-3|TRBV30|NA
TGTGCCTGGAGTGTGTTGTCGGCTTATAACTCTGGAAACACCATATATTTT
CAWSVLSAYNSGNTIYF
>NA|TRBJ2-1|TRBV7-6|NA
TGTGCCAGCAGCTTAGGGGGACTGGGGAGCTCCTACAATGAGCAGTTCTTC
CASSLGGLGSSYNEQFF
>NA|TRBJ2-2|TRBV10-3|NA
TGTGCCATCAGTGAGTCCAGGGCCGCGAACACCGGGGAGCTGTTTTTT
CAISESRAANTGELFF
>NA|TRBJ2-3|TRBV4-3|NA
TGCGCCAGCAGCCTAACGTCGCTCTCAGATACGCAGTATTTT
CASSLTSLSDTQYF
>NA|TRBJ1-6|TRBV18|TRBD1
TGTGCCAGCTCCTCCGGGACAGCGTATAATTCACCCCTCCACTTT
CASSSGTAYNSPLHF
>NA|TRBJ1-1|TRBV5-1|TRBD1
TGCGCCAGCAGCTTGGGGGACAGTTTGTCTCTGGAAGCTTTCTTT
CASSLGDSLSLEAFF
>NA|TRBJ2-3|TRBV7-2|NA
TGTGCCAGCAGGAAACTAGTGTCAGATACGCAGTATTTT
CASRKLVSDTQYF
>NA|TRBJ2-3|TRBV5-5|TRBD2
TGTGCCAGCAGCCTATTTCGGACTAGCGGGATCACAGATACGCAGTATTTT
CASSLFRTSGITDTQYF
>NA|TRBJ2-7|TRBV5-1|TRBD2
TGCGCCAGCAGTTCTATACCCGGACTAGCGGGAGCCTACGAGCAGTACTTC
CASSSIPGLAGAYEQYF
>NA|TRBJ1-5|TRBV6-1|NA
TGTGCCAGCAGCCAGGGCCTTTTCAATCAGCCCCAGCATTTT
CASSQGLFNQPQHF
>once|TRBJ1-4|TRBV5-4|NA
TGTGCCAGCAGCTTGGATGGGGGGGTAACCCCAACTAATGAAAAACTGTTTTTT
CASSLDGGVTPTNEKLFF
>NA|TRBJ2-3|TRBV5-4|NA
TGTGCCAGCAGAATGAGGGGGGGCCTCACAGATACGCAGTATTTT
CASRMRGGLTDTQYF
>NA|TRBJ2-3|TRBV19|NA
TGTGCCAGTAGTATTCGACAGGATAGCACAGATACGCAGTATTTT
CASSIRQDSTDTQYF
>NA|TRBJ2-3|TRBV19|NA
TGTGCCAGTAAGGAGGGGTGGAGCACAGATACGCAGTATTTT
CASKEGWSTDTQYF
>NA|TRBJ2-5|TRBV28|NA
TGTGCCAGCAGCCAACGGGCTCGGGGGGCAGGTTCAAGGGAGACCCAGTACTTC
CASSQRARGAGSRETQYF
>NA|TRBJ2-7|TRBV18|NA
TGTGCCAGCTCAACAGGGAGCTACGAGCAGTACTTC
CASSTGSYEQYF
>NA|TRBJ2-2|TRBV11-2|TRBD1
TGTGCCAGCAGCCCAACCGGGACAGTTAACACCGGGGAGCTGTTTTTT
CASSPTGTVNTGELFF
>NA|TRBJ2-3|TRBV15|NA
TGTGCCACCAGCCCAAGATCCATAGATACGCAGTATTTT
CATSPRSIDTQYF
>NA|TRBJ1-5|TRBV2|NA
TGTGCCAGCAGTGAAGCGGGGGGAAATAGCAATCAGCCCCAGCATTTT
CASSEAGGNSNQPQHF
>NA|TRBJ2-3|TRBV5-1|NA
TGCGCCAGTGCATTTACAGATACGCAGTATTTT
CASAFTDTQYF
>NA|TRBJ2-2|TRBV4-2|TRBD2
TGTGCCAGCAGCCAAGATAGAGGACTAGCGGATCTGGGGGGGGAGCTGTTTTTT
CASSQDRGLADLGGELFF
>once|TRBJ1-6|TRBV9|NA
TGTGCCAGCAGCGAACGAGGGGGGGACTCCTATAATTCACCCCTCCACTTT
CASSERGGDSYNSPLHF
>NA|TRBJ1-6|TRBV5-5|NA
TGTGCCAGCAGCTTTACGGGGAGCTCCTATAATTCACCCCTCCACTTT
CASSFTGSSYNSPLHF
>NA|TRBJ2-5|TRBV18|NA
TGTGCCAGCTCACGTGGACAGCAAGAGACCCAGTACTTC
CASSRGQQETQYF
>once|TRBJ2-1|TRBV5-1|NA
TGCGCCAGCAGCTTGGGTCTTTTGAGTTGGTATGAGCAGTTCTTC
CASSLGLLSWYEQFF
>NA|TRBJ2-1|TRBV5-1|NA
TGCGCCAGCGTTAGGGGGGATGGCGGGAATGAGCAGTTCTTC
CASVRGDGGNEQFF
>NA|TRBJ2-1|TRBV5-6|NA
TGTGCCAGCAGCTTGATGGGAGTTGGCGACAATGAGCAGTTCTTC
CASSLMGVGDNEQFF
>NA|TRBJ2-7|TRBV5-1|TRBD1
TGCGCCAGCAGTCCACCCGGGACAGGATCCTACGAGCAGTACTTC
CASSPPGTGSYEQYF
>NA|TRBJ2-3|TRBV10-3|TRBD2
TGTGCCATCAGTGAGCCAGAGGAACTAGCGGGAACTATGAGCGGAGGCACAGATACGCAGTATTTT
CAISEPEELAGTMSGGTDTQYF
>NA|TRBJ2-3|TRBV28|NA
TGTGCCAGCAGTTCCCCAAGTATCCAGGGTAGCACAGATACGCAGTATTTT
CASSSPSIQGSTDTQYF